This T cell receptor (beta chain) emerged from a study of T cell responses to AZD1222 COVID-19 vaccine. Study outcomes and limitations: It was only a handful of AZD1222 recipients who were seropositive at baseline. Among vaccine-associated CD4 TCRs, coverage spanned spike, with dominance at 160-218 and 743-854. Targeting of unmutated variant regions was reportedly seen in nearly half of spike-specific TCRs.

This clone was picked up a small number of times. Its antigen is as yet unknown. The CDR3 runs to 13 residues. The germline gives CDR1 LNHNV, CDR2 YYDKDF (reference sequence). Trimming cost V 6 bases and J 10 bases, with 16 bases left between them. Profiled with immunoSEQ multiplex PCR; TCRdb holds only in-frame clones, not every one. This sample has 80,000 to 95,000 clones, with 88% found just once. The source of this sequence is an adult who received the AZD1222 COVID-19 vaccine. The source was peripheral blood, collected 28 days after the second AZD1222 dose. This chain connects TRBV15 to TRBJ2-1; D not certain. The CDR3 spells CATRGTVGREQFF. As DNA, the CDR3 is TGTGCCACCAGAGGTACCGTGGGTCGGGAGCAGTTCTTC.